These 2 T cell receptor beta chains originate from one sample sequenced in a study of T cell repertoires in cytomegalovirus infection. For these TCRs, the target antigens are not known. MiXCR, applied by TCRdb to the reads, yields one record per CDR3 protein. The sample has around 900,000 distinct CDR3 sequences; under 40% are singletons. This specimen was cultured CD8+ T cells from PBMCs, taken from culture after CMV antigen stimulation. These receptors were taken from a human donor in good health (CMV status not recorded). Some clones in this sample may be carry-over from other donors' samples.

In its sample, this clonotype was seen many times. The CDR3 nucleotides are TGTGCCAGCAGCCAGTCGATCACTGAAGCTTTCTTT. It specifies CASSQSITEAFF. The V and J genes are TRBV7-8 and TRBJ1-1; D is uncertain. V was trimmed by 5 bases and J by 4 bases, leaving 8 bases between them. Germline-derived CDR1 and CDR2 are SGHVS and FQNEAQ. The CDR3 contains 12 residues.

The CDR3 sequence is CASSQESGGGNEQFF. The DNA of the CDR3 is TGCGCCAGCAGCCAAGAGTCGGGGGGGGGAAATGAGCAGTTCTTC. The gene calls are TRBV4-1 and TRBJ2-1; 8 bases fit TRBD2. Germline V gene sequence: CDR1 MGHRA, CDR2 YSYEKL. V lost 0 bases and J lost 7; bases outside the gene matches: 5. This CDR3 has 15 residues.